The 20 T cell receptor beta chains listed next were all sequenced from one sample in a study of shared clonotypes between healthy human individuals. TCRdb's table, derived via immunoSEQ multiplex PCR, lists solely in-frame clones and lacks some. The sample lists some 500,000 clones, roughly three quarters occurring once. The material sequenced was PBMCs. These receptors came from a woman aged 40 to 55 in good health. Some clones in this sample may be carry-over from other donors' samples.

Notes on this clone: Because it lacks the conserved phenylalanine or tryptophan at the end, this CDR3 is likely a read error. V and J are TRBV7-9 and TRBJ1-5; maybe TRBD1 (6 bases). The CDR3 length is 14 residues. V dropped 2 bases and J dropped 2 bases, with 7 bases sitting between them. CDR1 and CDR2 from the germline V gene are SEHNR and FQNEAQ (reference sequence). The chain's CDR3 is CASSLQGRNQPQHL. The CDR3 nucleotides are TGTGCCAGCAGCTTACAGGGGCGCAATCAGCCCCAGCATCTT.

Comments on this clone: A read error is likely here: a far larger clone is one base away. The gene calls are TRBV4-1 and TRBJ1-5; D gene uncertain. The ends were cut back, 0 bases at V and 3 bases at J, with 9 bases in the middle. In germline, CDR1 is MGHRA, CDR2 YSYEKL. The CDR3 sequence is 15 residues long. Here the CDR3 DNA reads TGCGCCAGCAGCCAAGATTGCCCTTACAATCAGCCCCAGCATTTT. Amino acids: CASSQDCPYNQPQHF.

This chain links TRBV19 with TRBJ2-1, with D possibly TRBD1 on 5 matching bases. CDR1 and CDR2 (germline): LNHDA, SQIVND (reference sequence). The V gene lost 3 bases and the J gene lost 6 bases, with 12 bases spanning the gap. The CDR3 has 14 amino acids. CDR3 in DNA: TGTGCCAGTAGTATTCGACAGCCGCCCAATGAGCAGTTCTTC. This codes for CASSIRQPPNEQFF.

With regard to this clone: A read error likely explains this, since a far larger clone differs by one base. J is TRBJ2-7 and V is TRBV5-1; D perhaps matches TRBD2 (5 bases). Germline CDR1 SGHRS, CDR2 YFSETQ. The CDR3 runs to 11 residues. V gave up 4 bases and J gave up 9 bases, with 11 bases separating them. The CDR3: CASSAGVGQYF. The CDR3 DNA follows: TGCGCCAGCAGCGCCGGGGTCGGGCAGTACTTC.

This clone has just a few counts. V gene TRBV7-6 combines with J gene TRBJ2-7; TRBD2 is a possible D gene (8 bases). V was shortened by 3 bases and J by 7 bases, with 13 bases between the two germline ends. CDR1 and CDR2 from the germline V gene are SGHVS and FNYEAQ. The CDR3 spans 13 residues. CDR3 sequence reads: CASSLTGTREQYF. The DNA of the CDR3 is TGTGCCAGCAGCTTGACAGGGACTAGAGAGCAGTACTTC. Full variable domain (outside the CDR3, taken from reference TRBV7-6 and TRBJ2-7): GAGVSQSPRYKVTKRGQDVALRCDPISGHVSLYWYRQALGQGPEFLTYFNYEAQQDKSGLPNDRFSAERPEGSISTLTIQRTEQRDSAMYRCASSLTGTREQYFGPGTRLTVT.

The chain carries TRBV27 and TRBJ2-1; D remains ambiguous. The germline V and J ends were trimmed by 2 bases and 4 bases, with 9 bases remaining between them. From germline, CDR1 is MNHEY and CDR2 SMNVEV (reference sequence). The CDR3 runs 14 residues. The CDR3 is CASSLISSYNEQFF. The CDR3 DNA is TGTGCCAGCAGTTTAATATCTTCATACAATGAGCAGTTCTTC.

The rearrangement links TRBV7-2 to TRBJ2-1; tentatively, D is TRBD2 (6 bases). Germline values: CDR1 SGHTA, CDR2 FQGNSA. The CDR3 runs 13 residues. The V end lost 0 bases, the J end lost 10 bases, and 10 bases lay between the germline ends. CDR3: CASSLAGGGEQFF. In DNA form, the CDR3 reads TGTGCCAGCAGCTTAGCCGGCGGAGGGGAGCAGTTCTTC.

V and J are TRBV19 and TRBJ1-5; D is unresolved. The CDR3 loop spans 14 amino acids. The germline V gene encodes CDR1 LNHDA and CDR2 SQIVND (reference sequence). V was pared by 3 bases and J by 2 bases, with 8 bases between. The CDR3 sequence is CASSIPEGNQPQHF. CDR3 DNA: TGTGCCAGTAGTATCCCCGAGGGCAATCAGCCCCAGCATTTT.

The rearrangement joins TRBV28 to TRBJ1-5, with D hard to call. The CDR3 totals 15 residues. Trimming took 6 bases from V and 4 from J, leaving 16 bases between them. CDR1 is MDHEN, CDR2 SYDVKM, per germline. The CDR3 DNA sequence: TGTGCCAGCAGCATAGCCCTCGGACGGAATCAGCCCCAGCATTTT. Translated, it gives CASSIALGRNQPQHF.

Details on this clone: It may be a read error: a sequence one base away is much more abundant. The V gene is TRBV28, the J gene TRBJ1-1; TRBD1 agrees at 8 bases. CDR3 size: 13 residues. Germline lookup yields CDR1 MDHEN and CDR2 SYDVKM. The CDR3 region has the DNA TGTGCCAGCAGTTGGACAGGGTATACTGGAGCTTTCTTT. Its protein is CASSWTGYTGAFF.

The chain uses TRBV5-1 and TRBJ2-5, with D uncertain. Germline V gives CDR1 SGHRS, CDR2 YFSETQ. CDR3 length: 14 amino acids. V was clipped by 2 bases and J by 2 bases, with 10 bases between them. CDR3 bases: TGCGCCAGCAGCTTCGCCCTAACACAAGAGACCCAGTACTTC. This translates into CASSFALTQETQYF.

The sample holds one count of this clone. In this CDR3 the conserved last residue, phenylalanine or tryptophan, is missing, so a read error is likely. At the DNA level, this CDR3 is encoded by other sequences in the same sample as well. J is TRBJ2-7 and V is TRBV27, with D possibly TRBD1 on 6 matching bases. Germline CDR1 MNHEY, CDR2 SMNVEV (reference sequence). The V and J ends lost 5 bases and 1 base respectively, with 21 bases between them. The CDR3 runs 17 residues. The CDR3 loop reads CASSTFGGRGNSYEQYL. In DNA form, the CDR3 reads TGTGCCAGCAGTACCTTCGGTGGCAGGGGCAATTCCTACGAGCAGTACCTT.

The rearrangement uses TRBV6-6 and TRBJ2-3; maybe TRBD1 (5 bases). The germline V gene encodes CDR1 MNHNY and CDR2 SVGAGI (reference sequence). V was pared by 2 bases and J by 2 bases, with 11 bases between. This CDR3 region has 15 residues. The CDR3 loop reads CASSYQSTVTDTQYF. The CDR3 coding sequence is TGTGCCAGCAGTTACCAGTCGACAGTCACAGATACGCAGTATTTT.

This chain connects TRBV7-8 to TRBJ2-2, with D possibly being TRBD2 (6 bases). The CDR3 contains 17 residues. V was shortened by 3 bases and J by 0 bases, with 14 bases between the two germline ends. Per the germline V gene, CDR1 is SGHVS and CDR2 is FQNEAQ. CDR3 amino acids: CASSFAFGGANTGELFF. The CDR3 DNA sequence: TGTGCCAGCAGCTTCGCTTTTGGCGGGGCGAACACCGGGGAGCTGTTTTTT. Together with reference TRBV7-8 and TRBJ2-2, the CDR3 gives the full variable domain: GAGVSQSPRYKVAKRGQDVALRCDPISGHVSLFWYQQALGQGPEFLTYFQNEAQLDKSGLPSDRFFAERPEGSVSTLKIQRTQQEDSAVYLCASSFAFGGANTGELFFGEGSRLTVL.

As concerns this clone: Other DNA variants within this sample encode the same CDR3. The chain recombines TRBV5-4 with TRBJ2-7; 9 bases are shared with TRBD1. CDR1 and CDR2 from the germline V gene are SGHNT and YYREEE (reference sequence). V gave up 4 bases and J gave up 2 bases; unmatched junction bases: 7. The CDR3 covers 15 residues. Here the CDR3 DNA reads TGTGCCAGCAGCCTCCCGGGACAGGGAGCCTACGAGCAGTACTTC. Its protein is CASSLPGQGAYEQYF.

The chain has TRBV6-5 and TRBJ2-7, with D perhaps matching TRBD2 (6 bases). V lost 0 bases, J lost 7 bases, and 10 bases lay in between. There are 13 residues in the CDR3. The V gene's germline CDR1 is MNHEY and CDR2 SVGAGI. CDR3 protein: CASSYSGGSEQYF. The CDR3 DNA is TGTGCCAGCAGTTACTCGGGAGGTAGTGAGCAGTACTTC.

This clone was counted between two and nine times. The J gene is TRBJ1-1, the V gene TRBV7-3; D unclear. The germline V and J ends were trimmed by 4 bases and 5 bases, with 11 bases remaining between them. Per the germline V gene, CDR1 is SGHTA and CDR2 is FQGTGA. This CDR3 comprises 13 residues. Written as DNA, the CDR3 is TGTGCCAGCAGCTCGTCGGATGGAACTGAAGCTTTCTTT. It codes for CASSSSDGTEAFF. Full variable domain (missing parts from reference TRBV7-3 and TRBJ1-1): GAGVSQTPSNKVTEKGKYVELRCDPISGHTALYWYRQSLGQGPEFLIYFQGTGAADDSGLPNDRFFAVRPEGSVSTLKIQRTERGDSAVYLCASSSSDGTEAFFGQGTRLTVV.

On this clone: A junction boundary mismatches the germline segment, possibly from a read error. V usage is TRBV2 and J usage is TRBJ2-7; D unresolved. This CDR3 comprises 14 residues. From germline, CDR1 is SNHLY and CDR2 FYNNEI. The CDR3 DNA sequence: TGTGCCAGCATCCCAAGCGCCCATCCCTACGAGCAGCACTTC. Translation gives CASIPSAHPYEQHF.

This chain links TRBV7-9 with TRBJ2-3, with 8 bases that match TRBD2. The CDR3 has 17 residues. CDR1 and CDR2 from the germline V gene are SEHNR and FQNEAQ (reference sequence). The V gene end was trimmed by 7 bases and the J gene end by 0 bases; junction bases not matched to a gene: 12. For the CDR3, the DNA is TGTGCCAGCACCCGGGGTTTAGCGGGATCTAGCACAGATACGCAGTATTTT. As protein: CASTRGLAGSSTDTQYF.

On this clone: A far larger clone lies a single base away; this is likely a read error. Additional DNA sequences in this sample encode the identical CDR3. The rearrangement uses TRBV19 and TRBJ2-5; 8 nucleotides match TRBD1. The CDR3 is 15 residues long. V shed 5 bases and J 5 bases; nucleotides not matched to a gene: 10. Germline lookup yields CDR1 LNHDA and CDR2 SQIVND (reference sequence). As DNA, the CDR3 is TGTGCCAGTAGTTCTGCGGACAGGGTCCAGGAGACCCAGTACTTC. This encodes CASSSADRVQETQYF. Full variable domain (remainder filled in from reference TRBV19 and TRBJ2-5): DGGITQSPKYLFRKEGQNVTLSCEQNLNHDAMYWYRQDPGQGLRLIYYSQIVNDFQKGDIAEGYSVSREKKESFPLTVTSAQKNPTAFYLCASSSADRVQETQYFGPGTRLLVL.